This TCR beta chain derives from a study of Graves' ophthalmopathy and Graves' hyperthyroidism. Regarding the study as a whole: Most clonotypes expanded in thyroid above 0.001 frequency were present in blood too. The model's prediction of ophthalmopathy progression had 65% to 71% sensitivity and roughly 72% specificity.

There are many counts of this clonotype. The antigen is undetermined. Being free of ophthalmopathy for 18 months of follow-up defined stable hyperthyroidism. RNA transcripts were the source from which TCR beta CDR3 regions were amplified. HTBI primers primed a first-round RT-PCR, and a second-round multiplex PCR followed. From the multiplex PCR reads, TCRdb called clonotypes with MiXCR, one entry per CDR3 protein. The sample lists over 500,000 distinct CDR3 sequences; roughly 20% were seen once. The CDR3 extends over 15 amino acids. Unmatched junction bases numbered 4, after V lost 6 bases and J lost 3 bases.

The sequenced sample consisted of peripheral blood. The chain employs TRBV12-3 or TRBV12-4 and TRBJ2-2, with 10 nucleotides matching TRBD1. This receptor was identified in a woman younger than 30 with stable Graves' hyperthyroidism. Some clones in this sample may be carry-over from other donors' samples. CDR3 protein: CASRGDRGYTGELFF. CDR3 DNA sequence: TGTGCCAGCAGGGGGGACAGGGGTTACACCGGGGAGCTGTTTTTT.